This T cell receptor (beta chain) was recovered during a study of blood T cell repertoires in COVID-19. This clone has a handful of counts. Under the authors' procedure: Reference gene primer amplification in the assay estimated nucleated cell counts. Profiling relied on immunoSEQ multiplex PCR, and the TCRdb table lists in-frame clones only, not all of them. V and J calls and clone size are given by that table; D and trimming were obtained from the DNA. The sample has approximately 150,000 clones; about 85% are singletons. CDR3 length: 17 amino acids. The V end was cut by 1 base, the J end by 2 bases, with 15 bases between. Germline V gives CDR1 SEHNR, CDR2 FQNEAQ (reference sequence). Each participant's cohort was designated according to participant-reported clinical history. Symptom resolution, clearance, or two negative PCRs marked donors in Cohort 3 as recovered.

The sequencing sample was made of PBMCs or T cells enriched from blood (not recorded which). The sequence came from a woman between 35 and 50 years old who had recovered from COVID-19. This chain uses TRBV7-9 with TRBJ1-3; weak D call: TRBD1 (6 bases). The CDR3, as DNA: TGTGCCAGCAGCTTAGTCGAGGGGGGGATTACTGGAAACACCATATATTTT. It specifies CASSLVEGGITGNTIYF.